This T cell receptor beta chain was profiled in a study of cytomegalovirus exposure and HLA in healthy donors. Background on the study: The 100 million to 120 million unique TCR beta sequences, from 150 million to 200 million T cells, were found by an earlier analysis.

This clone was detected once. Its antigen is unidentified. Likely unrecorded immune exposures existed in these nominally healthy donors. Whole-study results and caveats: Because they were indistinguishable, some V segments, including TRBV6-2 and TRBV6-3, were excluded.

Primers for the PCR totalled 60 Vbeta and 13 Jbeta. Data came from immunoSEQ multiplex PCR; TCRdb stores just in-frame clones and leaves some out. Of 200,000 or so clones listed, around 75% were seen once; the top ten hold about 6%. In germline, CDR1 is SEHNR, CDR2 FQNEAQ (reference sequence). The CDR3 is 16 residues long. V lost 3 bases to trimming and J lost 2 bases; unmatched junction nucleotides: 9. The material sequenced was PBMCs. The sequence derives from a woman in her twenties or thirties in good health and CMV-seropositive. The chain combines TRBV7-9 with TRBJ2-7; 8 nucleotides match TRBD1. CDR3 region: CASSLTQDRDPYEQYF. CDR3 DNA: TGTGCCAGCAGCTTGACCCAGGACAGGGACCCCTACGAGCAGTACTTC.